Below are 14 T cell receptor beta chains sequenced from a single sample in a study of blood T cell repertoires in COVID-19 (dated by TCRdb to about 2020). Libraries were built with the immunoSEQ multiplex PCR assay. TCRdb re-hosts the immuneACCESS table, in-frame sequences only. Its copies lack some clones; in the studies checked, an unresolved V gene accounts for under half of them, and the cause for the rest is not known. A total of 180,000 or so clones appear in this sample, over 80% of them only once. Around 6.7% of the sample comes from the top ten. Sequenced input: peripheral blood. The receptor set was obtained from a woman in her 40s with COVID-19, enrolled during active disease.

This rearrangement joins TRBV29-1 to TRBJ2-5; tentative D call: TRBD2 (6 bases). This CDR3 spans 15 amino acids. Germline assignment: CDR1 SQVTM and CDR2 ANQGSEA. Trimming shortened V by 4 bases and J by 1 base, and 16 bases separated the two germline ends. CDR3 nucleotide sequence: TGCAGCGTTGTCCCCCTTGGGGACTTCCAAGAGACCCAGTACTTC. Translation gives CSVVPLGDFQETQYF.

V and J are TRBV5-6 and TRBJ1-2, with a tentative D call TRBD1 (5 bases). The CDR3 spans 17 residues. V shed 3 bases and J shed 1 base, with 19 bases lying between them. CDR1 is SGHDT and CDR2 is YYEEEE in the germline V gene. The CDR3 region has the DNA TGTGCCAGCAGCTGGAGCGGGAGCGGGACGGGTAACTATGGCTACACCTTC. Translation: CASSWSGSGTGNYGYTF.

The V call is TRBV28, the J call TRBJ2-7; 9 bases match TRBD1. This CDR3 is 15 amino acids long. V was pared by 2 bases and J by 5 bases, with 7 bases of the junction left unmatched. Germline CDR1 and CDR2: MDHEN and SYDVKM. CDR3 DNA sequence: TGTGCCAGCAGTTTAGGGGGACAGGGAAAGGACGAGCAGTACTTC. Encoded protein: CASSLGGQGKDEQYF.

This sequence joins TRBV4-2 and TRBJ2-7; D is possibly TRBD1 (5 bases). Per the germline V gene, CDR1 is LGHNA and CDR2 is YNFKEQ. V was trimmed by 1 base and J by 3 bases, leaving 7 bases between them. CDR3 length: 13 amino acids. CDR3 sequence: CASSQGGNYEQYF. CDR3 bases: TGTGCCAGCAGCCAAGGGGGCAACTACGAGCAGTACTTC.

This clone has only a few counts. The chain carries TRBV5-1 and TRBJ2-7, with 7 bases fitting TRBD1. The CDR3 covers 13 residues. The V gene's germline CDR1 is SGHRS and CDR2 YFSETQ. The V segment lost 0 bases and the J segment 4 bases; nucleotides outside the gene matches: 1. The CDR3 sequence: CASSLVGQYEQYF. DNA for the CDR3: TGCGCCAGCAGCTTGGTGGGACAGTACGAGCAGTACTTC.

The chain has TRBV29-1 and TRBJ2-1, with 12 bases aligning to TRBD2. Germline-derived CDR1 and CDR2 are SQVTM and ANQGSEA. V was clipped by 4 bases and J by 10 bases; unmatched bases: 5. CDR3 length equals 13 residues. CDR3 region: CSVVLAGGREQFF. In DNA form, the CDR3 reads TGCAGCGTTGTGCTAGCGGGAGGGCGGGAGCAGTTCTTC.

The rearrangement joins TRBV2 to TRBJ1-4; D is undetermined. Germline-derived CDR1 and CDR2 are SNHLY and FYNNEI. Trimming cost V 8 bases and J 6 bases, with 19 bases left between them. CDR3 length: 15 residues. For the CDR3, the DNA is TGTGCCAGCCGCCGGCTGAGTTTGAGGGATGAAAAACTGTTTTTT. Amino acid sequence: CASRRLSLRDEKLFF. Full variable domain (outside the CDR3, taken from reference TRBV2 and TRBJ1-4): EPEVTQTPSHQVTQMGQEVILRCVPISNHLYFYWYRQILGQKVEFLVSFYNNEISEKSEIFDDQFSVERPDGSNFTLKIRSTKLEDSAMYFCASRRLSLRDEKLFFGSGTQLSVL.

J is TRBJ2-5 and V is TRBV6-5; 7 bases map to TRBD2. V lost 8 bases to trimming and J lost 3 bases; unmatched junction nucleotides: 6. Germline-derived CDR1 and CDR2 are MNHEY and SVGAGI. CDR3 length: 13 residues. The CDR3 coding sequence is TGTGCCAGCCAAAGGGGAGGGAAAGAGACCCAGTACTTC. Translation: CASQRGGKETQYF.

CDR3: CSVEAAVGGPGELFF. CDR3 nucleotide sequence: TGCAGCGTTGAAGCTGCGGTAGGGGGCCCCGGGGAGCTGTTTTTT. This chain links TRBV29-1 with TRBJ2-2; 7 bases map to TRBD1. Germline lookup yields CDR1 SQVTM and CDR2 ANQGSEA. There are 15 residues in the CDR3. The trim removed 1 base at V and 6 bases at J, leaving 8 bases unmatched.

The chain joins TRBV11-3 to TRBJ2-7; D remains ambiguous. The V gene lost 1 base and the J gene lost 5 bases, with 15 bases spanning the gap. Per the germline V gene, CDR1 is SGHNT and CDR2 is YENEEA. CDR3 length: 15 amino acids. CDR3 region: CASSLGAGVYNEQYF. DNA of the CDR3: TGTGCCAGCAGCTTAGGGGCCGGTGTTTATAACGAGCAGTACTTC.

This sequence joins TRBV24-1 and TRBJ2-1, with 8 bases lining up with TRBD1. The CDR3 is 9 residues long. Trimming removed 12 bases from V and 15 bases from J; junction bases left unmatched: 6. Germline CDR1 is KGHDR and CDR2 is SFDVKD. CDR3 loop: CAPPDRGFF. The CDR3 DNA reads as TGTGCCCCGCCCGACAGGGGGTTCTTC.

This chain connects TRBV3-1 (or the pseudogene TRBV3-2) to TRBJ1-4; D gene uncertain. The germline gives CDR1 LGHDT, CDR2 YNNKEL (reference sequence). Trimming stripped 3 bases from V and 8 bases from J, with 13 bases between. This CDR3 is built from 14 residues. The CDR3 bases are TGTGCCAGCAGCCAGGAGGCCCGGCGCGAAAAACTGTTTTTT. It specifies CASSQEARREKLFF.

The genes are TRBV6-2 or TRBV6-3 and TRBJ2-1; TRBD2 matches 11 bases. V shed 5 bases and J 4 bases; nucleotides not matched to a gene: 10. This CDR3 has 17 amino acids. CDR1 and CDR2 from the germline V gene are MNHEY and SVGEGT. CDR3 bases: TGTGCCAGCAGTCCCAACCCTAGCGGGAGGAGGTACAATGAGCAGTTCTTC. This encodes CASSPNPSGRRYNEQFF.

The genes are TRBV20-1 and TRBJ2-5, with unresolved D. The CDR3 spans 11 residues. With 4 bases removed from V and 5 bases from J, the gap between germline ends came to 8 bases. Per germline, CDR1 DFQATT and CDR2 SNEGSKA (reference sequence). The CDR3 sequence is CSANQRETQYF. Here the CDR3 DNA reads TGCAGTGCTAATCAGCGTGAGACCCAGTACTTC.